The 16 T cell receptor beta chains in this list originate from one sample, sequenced in a study of T cell repertoires in cytomegalovirus infection. TCRdb re-called the reads with MiXCR, one entry per CDR3 protein. This sample has about 200,000 distinct CDR3 sequences; approximately 9.7% occur once, and the top ten carry approximately 4.3%. Sequenced sample: PBMCs. The receptor set was obtained from a human donor in good health (CMV status not recorded). Some clones in this sample may be carry-over from other donors' samples.

This clonotype was seen a few times. The genes are TRBV20-1 and TRBJ2-5; 9 nucleotides line up with TRBD1. The CDR3 length is 14 residues. Germline CDR1 DFQATT, CDR2 SNEGSKA (reference sequence). V shed 5 bases, J shed 6 bases, and the junction held 10 bases outside the gene matches. CDR3 in DNA: TGCAGTGCTTGGCCGGGACAGGGATTTAAGACCCAGTACTTC. Amino acids: CSAWPGQGFKTQYF.

The sample holds many counts of this clonotype. This chain's CDR3 is CASSTGTGYSPLHF. The CDR3 DNA reads TGTGCCAGCAGTACCGGGACAGGGTATTCACCCCTCCACTTT. V and J are TRBV7-6 and TRBJ1-6; 9 nucleotides match TRBD1. Germline V gives CDR1 SGHVS, CDR2 FNYEAQ. With V trimmed by 6 bases and J by 8 bases, 5 bases remained unmatched. The CDR3 runs 14 residues.

This clonotype was seen a few times. The chain recombines TRBV18 with TRBJ2-5, with TRBD1 identical over 8 bases. Germline V gives CDR1 KGHSH, CDR2 LQKENI. The CDR3 length is 16 residues. V lost 3 bases to trimming and J lost 5 bases; unmatched junction nucleotides: 11. This CDR3 is CASSPESRQGRETQYF. The DNA of the CDR3 is TGTGCCAGCTCACCGGAGTCGAGACAGGGGAGGGAGACCCAGTACTTC.

The rearrangement joins TRBV4-1 to TRBJ2-3, with TRBD2 matching over 9 bases. This CDR3 region has 17 residues. Losses at the gene ends were 1 base for V and 8 bases for J; bases not matched to a gene: 13. Looked up from germline, CDR1 is MGHRA and CDR2 is YSYEKL. The CDR3 DNA sequence: TGCGCCAGCAGCCAAGCCCTAGTTTCCGCGGGAGGGCTTACGCAGTATTTT. Its translation: CASSQALVSAGGLTQYF.

This clonotype was detected ten times or more. CDR3 DNA sequence: TGTGCCAGCAGCTCCACTAGCGCAAACTCCTACAATGAGCAGTTCTTC. Translating gives CASSSTSANSYNEQFF. The chain uses TRBV5-4 and TRBJ2-1; 7 bases are shared with TRBD2. The germline V gene encodes CDR1 SGHNT and CDR2 YYREEE (reference sequence). The CDR3 is made up of 16 amino acids. The junction had 6 bases not matched to a gene; V was cut back by 3 bases and J by 0 bases. Together with reference TRBV5-4 and TRBJ2-1, the CDR3 gives the full variable domain: ETGVTQSPTHLIKTRGQQVTLRCSSQSGHNTVSWYQQALGQGPQFIFQYYREEENGRGNFPPRFSGLQFPNYSSELNVNALELDDSALYLCASSSTSANSYNEQFFGPGTRLTVL.

This clonotype appeared many times. The chain combines TRBV7-2 with TRBJ1-2; 10 nucleotides agree with TRBD1. From germline, CDR1 is SGHTA and CDR2 FQGNSA. The CDR3 is 16 residues long. V lost 1 base, J lost 5 bases, and 7 bases stayed unmatched. This chain's CDR3 is CASSLVSGTGVYGYTF. In DNA form, the CDR3 reads TGTGCCAGCAGCTTAGTCAGTGGGACAGGGGTTTATGGCTACACCTTC.

The CDR3 DNA reads as TGTGCCTGGAGTGTACCGGGGCCTCAGGGGGGGGAGCAGTACTTC. Protein: CAWSVPGPQGGEQYF. The rearrangement links TRBV30 to TRBJ2-7; D is possibly TRBD1 or TRBD2 (7 bases each). The V end was cut by 0 bases, the J end by 7 bases, with 19 bases between. The CDR3 is 15 residues long. Germline CDR1 and CDR2: GTSNPN and SVGIG (reference sequence).

This clonotype was recorded many times. The genes are TRBV7-6 and TRBJ2-1, with 10 bases identical to TRBD2. Germline lookup yields CDR1 SGHVS and CDR2 FNYEAQ. The trim removed 3 bases at V and 10 bases at J, leaving 6 bases unmatched. The CDR3 has 14 amino acids. The CDR3 loop reads CASSFGTSANEQFF. CDR3 nucleotides: TGTGCCAGCAGCTTTGGGACTAGCGCAAACGAGCAGTTCTTC.

Only one count was recorded for this clonotype. The V gene is TRBV19, the J gene TRBJ1-5, with 7 positions matching TRBD1. The CDR3 is 14 amino acids. CDR1 and CDR2 (germline): LNHDA, SQIVND (reference sequence). J lost 5 bases, V lost 5 bases, and 6 bases had no gene match. The CDR3, as DNA: TGTGCCAGTAGTGGACCGGGACAGTATCAGCCCCAGCATTTT. Its translation is CASSGPGQYQPQHF.

This chain connects TRBV6-2 or TRBV6-3 to TRBJ2-1; 11 bases agree with TRBD2. With 6 bases clipped from V and 1 base from J, the junction kept 8 bases outside the gene matches. The CDR3 runs 17 residues. Germline V CDR1 and CDR2: MNHEY, SVGEGT. Here the CDR3 reads CASSTSGLAVSYNEQFF. The CDR3 DNA reads TGTGCCAGCAGCACATCGGGACTAGCGGTTTCCTACAATGAGCAGTTCTTC.

This clonotype was seen a few times. V is TRBV18 and J is TRBJ2-2; D could derive from TRBD1 or TRBD2 (5 bases each). Per the germline V gene, CDR1 is KGHSH and CDR2 is LQKENI. The CDR3 contains 14 residues. Between the trimmed V and J ends, which lost 2 bases and 4 bases, there was a span of 8 bases. In nucleotides, the CDR3 is TGTGCCAGCTCACCATGGGGGACCACCGGGGAGCTGTTTTTT. It codes for CASSPWGTTGELFF.

V gene TRBV5-1 combines with J gene TRBJ2-5; TRBD1 or TRBD2 may be the D gene (5 bases each). V gave up 0 bases and J gave up 1 base, with 19 bases separating them. This CDR3 contains 18 residues. CDR1 is SGHRS and CDR2 is YFSETQ in the germline V gene. The CDR3 region has the DNA TGCGCCAGCAGCTTGGAGGTTTGGGGACGAGATATCCAAGAGACCCAGTACTTC. It specifies CASSLEVWGRDIQETQYF.

The chain employs TRBV28 and TRBJ2-1; D not resolved. Germline assignment: CDR1 MDHEN and CDR2 SYDVKM. Trimming took 5 bases from V and 6 from J, leaving 11 bases between them. The CDR3 runs 13 residues. CDR3 protein: CASSPDSSNEQFF. CDR3 in DNA: TGTGCCAGCAGTCCCGATTCTAGCAATGAGCAGTTCTTC.

There are many counts of this clonotype. The chain couples TRBV7-2 to TRBJ2-3, with a tentative D call TRBD1 (5 bases). This CDR3 has 14 residues. Germline CDR1 reads SGHTA; CDR2 reads FQGNSA. Trimming pared 5 bases from V and 4 bases from J, leaving 13 bases between. The chain's CDR3 is CASSADSGPDTQYF. The CDR3, as DNA: TGTGCCAGCAGCGCCGACTCAGGGCCAGATACGCAGTATTTT. The full variable domain, in which reference TRBV7-2 and TRBJ2-3 provide the parts outside the CDR3, is GAGVSQSPSNKVTEKGKDVELRCDPISGHTALYWYRQSLGQGLEFLIYFQGNSAPDKSGLPSDRFSAERTGGSVSTLTIQRTQQEDSAVYLCASSADSGPDTQYFGPGTRLTVL.

As to this clonotype: Possible read error: a much larger clone is one base away. V gene TRBV25-1 combines with J gene TRBJ2-7; D is ambiguous. CDR3 length: 11 residues. CDR1 is MGHDK and CDR2 is SYGVNS in the germline V gene. Trimming shortened V by 4 bases and J by 3 bases, and 4 bases separated the two germline ends. The CDR3 is CASSAVYEQYF. CDR3 DNA: TGTGCCAGCAGTGCCGTCTACGAGCAGTACTTC.

This clonotype has at least ten counts. The CDR3 sequence: CASSLGFLQETQYF. DNA of the CDR3: TGTGCCAGCAGCTTAGGTTTTCTCCAAGAGACCCAGTACTTC. The chain employs TRBV7-2 and TRBJ2-5; D call uncertain. Germline values: CDR1 SGHTA, CDR2 FQGNSA. Trimming removed 1 base from V and 1 base from J, with 7 bases in between. The CDR3 has 14 residues.